A single sample is the source of the 23 T cell receptor beta chains below, sequenced in a study of PD-1 blockade in classical Hodgkin lymphoma. Each patient relapsed following autologous stem cell transplantation, and prior brentuximab vedotin exposure differed. The assay was immunoSEQ multiplex PCR, and TCRdb's table has in-frame clones only and misses some. The table shows about 34,000 clones, with approximately 82% occurring only once. The sequences come from peripheral blood mononuclear cells (PBMCs), collected before the second cycle of nivolumab. These receptors were collected from a human donor with classical Hodgkin lymphoma.

This clone was detected only a few times. This sequence joins TRBV9 and TRBJ2-5; D ambiguous. Germline V gene lookup returns CDR1 SGDLS and CDR2 YYNGEE. Trimming cost V 3 bases and J 4 bases, with 16 bases left between them. This CDR3 comprises 15 residues. The CDR3 DNA follows: TGTGCCAGCAGCGACGTGGCCCCGCCTGGAGAGACCCAGTACTTC. Its translation is CASSDVAPPGETQYF.

This clone is large by share. V gene TRBV19 combines with J gene TRBJ1-5, with 9 bases that match TRBD1. The J segment lost 5 bases and the V segment lost 4 bases, leaving 12 bases of the junction unmatched. CDR3 size: 17 residues. Germline-derived CDR1 and CDR2 are LNHDA and SQIVND (reference sequence). The CDR3 bases are TGTGCCAGTAGTAGCGGGACAGGGCGCCCTTTCGATCAGCCCCAGCATTTT. Translated, it gives CASSSGTGRPFDQPQHF.

The J gene is TRBJ1-6, the V gene TRBV18; 8 bases fit TRBD1. Germline V gene lookup returns CDR1 KGHSH and CDR2 LQKENI. Trimming at V came to 4 bases and at J to 8 bases, leaving 7 bases not matched to a gene. The CDR3 length is 15 residues. CDR3 in amino acids: CASSQDRVPYSPLHF. CDR3 sequence (DNA): TGTGCCAGCTCACAGGACAGGGTCCCCTATTCACCCCTCCACTTT.

J is TRBJ2-5 and V is TRBV18; TRBD1 agrees at 12 bases. Per the germline V gene, CDR1 is KGHSH and CDR2 is LQKENI. There are 14 residues in the CDR3. With V trimmed by 4 bases and J by 12 bases, 9 bases remained unmatched. CDR3 in DNA: TGTGCCAGCTCACTCCTCGGGACAGGGGGCGACGAGTACTTC. It is translated as CASSLLGTGGDEYF.

The chain combines TRBV7-8 with TRBJ2-3, with TRBD1 matching over 8 bases. Unmatched junction bases numbered 3, after V lost 6 bases and J lost 1 base. CDR1 SGHVS and CDR2 FQNEAQ come from the germline V gene. The CDR3 is made up of 14 amino acids. The CDR3 spells CASRQGAGTDTQYF. Here the CDR3 DNA reads TGTGCCAGCAGGCAGGGGGCCGGCACAGATACGCAGTATTTT.

This chain uses TRBV18 with TRBJ2-5, with unresolved D. Trimming pared 10 bases from V and 4 bases from J, leaving 19 bases between. Germline V gives CDR1 KGHSH, CDR2 LQKENI. The CDR3 loop spans 14 amino acids. In DNA, the CDR3 is TGTGCCACCTCGGACCCGGGCCGGAGAGAGACCCAGTACTTC. This encodes CATSDPGRRETQYF.

The chain carries TRBV5-6 and TRBJ1-6, with TRBD1 matching 7 bases. This CDR3 contains 13 residues. Trimming cost V 0 bases and J 12 bases; bases outside gene matches: 3. Germline lookup yields CDR1 SGHDT and CDR2 YYEEEE. CDR3 in DNA: TGTGCCAGCAGCTTGGGACAGGGAAGACCCCTCCACTTT. Translation: CASSLGQGRPLHF.

This clone was detected a few times. This chain uses TRBV6-1 with TRBJ1-1, with unresolved D. Germline V gene data show CDR1 as MNHNS and CDR2 as SASEGT. Trimming cost V 4 bases and J 3 bases, with 15 bases left between them. This CDR3 comprises 15 residues. This CDR3 is CASSARWSLDTEAFF. The DNA of the CDR3 is TGTGCCAGCAGTGCGCGATGGAGTTTGGACACTGAAGCTTTCTTT.

This chain connects TRBV12-5 to TRBJ2-5, with D possibly being TRBD1 or TRBD2 (5 bases each). V gave up 4 bases and J gave up 3 bases, with 12 bases separating them. Germline V gives CDR1 LGHNT, CDR2 FRNRAP. The CDR3 has 14 residues. CDR3 in amino acids: CASGSGTSEETQYF. The DNA for the CDR3 is TGTGCTAGTGGTTCAGGGACCTCGGAAGAGACCCAGTACTTC.

The chain couples TRBV5-1 to TRBJ2-7; no firm D call. Trimming left V 0 bases short and J 1 base short, with 5 bases between. CDR3 length equals 13 residues. CDR1 is SGHRS and CDR2 is YFSETQ in the germline V gene. The CDR3 DNA reads TGCGCCAGCAGCTTGGGGATTTCCTACGAGCAGTACTTC. Residues: CASSLGISYEQYF.

The chain combines TRBV4-2 with TRBJ1-5, with a possible D match to TRBD1 (6 bases). V was cut by 1 base and J by 4 bases, with 8 bases left in between. The CDR3 has 14 residues. In germline, CDR1 is LGHNA, CDR2 YNFKEQ. The CDR3 DNA reads TGTGCCAGCAGCCAAGGGGGGGCAAATCAGCCCCAGCATTTT. Translated: CASSQGGANQPQHF.

This clone was detected once. The chain has TRBV6-6 and TRBJ1-1; 7 bases are shared with TRBD1. CDR3 length equals 15 residues. The V and J ends lost 7 bases and 1 base, in that order; junction bases with no gene match: 9. In germline, CDR1 is MNHNY, CDR2 SVGAGI (reference sequence). The CDR3 loop reads CASNALGTANTEAFF. The CDR3 DNA is TGTGCCAGCAATGCCCTTGGGACAGCGAACACTGAAGCTTTCTTT.

V usage is TRBV10-3 and J usage is TRBJ2-7; possibly TRBD1 for D (6 bases). This CDR3 spans 13 amino acids. V lost 11 bases and J lost 0, with 14 bases in between. CDR1 is ENHRY and CDR2 is SYGVKD in the germline V gene. The DNA of the CDR3 is TGTGCCGGAAGGGCAGGGGCCTCCTACGAGCAGTACTTC. Translated, it gives CAGRAGASYEQYF.

The CDR3 DNA sequence: TGTGCCAGTAAAGCGGGGGGAGGCCTGGATGAGCAGTTCTTC. Its translation is CASKAGGGLDEQFF. The genes are TRBV19 and TRBJ2-1; 9 nucleotides match TRBD2. The CDR3 has 14 amino acids. The V and J ends lost 7 bases and 8 bases, in that order; junction bases with no gene match: 9. From germline, CDR1 is LNHDA and CDR2 SQIVND (reference sequence). Full variable domain (outside the CDR3, taken from reference TRBV19 and TRBJ2-1): DGGITQSPKYLFRKEGQNVTLSCEQNLNHDAMYWYRQDPGQGLRLIYYSQIVNDFQKGDIAEGYSVSREKKESFPLTVTSAQKNPTAFYLCASKAGGGLDEQFFGPGTRLTVL.

The V call is TRBV6-1, the J call TRBJ2-5; unclear D gene. With 2 bases removed from V and 2 bases from J, the gap between germline ends came to 15 bases. The CDR3 loop spans 16 amino acids. Germline assignment: CDR1 MNHNS and CDR2 SASEGT. The CDR3 DNA follows: TGTGCCAGCAGTGAATTTCAATGGAGCTTTCAAGAGACCCAGTACTTC. Protein sequence: CASSEFQWSFQETQYF.

This clone appeared a few times. This chain joins TRBV6-6 and TRBJ2-3; the match to TRBD2 covers 9 bases. Germline V gives CDR1 MNHNY, CDR2 SVGAGI (reference sequence). There are 15 residues in the CDR3. Germline trimming cut 7 bases from V and 1 base from J; bases unmatched to any gene: 6. The CDR3 DNA reads as TGTGCCAGCAACACCCCTAGCGGGGGCACAGATACGCAGTATTTT. The encoded protein is CASNTPSGGTDTQYF.

The chain recombines TRBV19 with TRBJ1-5; maybe TRBD1 (6 bases). V was cut by 9 bases and J by 4 bases, with 19 bases left in between. The CDR3 length is 15 residues. From germline, CDR1 is LNHDA and CDR2 SQIVND (reference sequence). CDR3 in amino acids: CASNLAGQINQPQHF. CDR3 coding DNA: TGTGCCAGCAACTTGGCGGGACAAATAAATCAGCCCCAGCATTTT.

The V and J genes are TRBV7-2 and TRBJ2-1, with 9 bases fitting TRBD2. The germline gives CDR1 SGHTA, CDR2 FQGNSA. V trimming: 5 bases; J trimming: 4 bases; junction bases outside the gene matches: 9. The CDR3 covers 16 residues. CDR3 in amino acids: CASSLSAGGRYNEQFF. The CDR3 bases are TGTGCCAGCAGCCTTTCAGCGGGGGGCCGATACAATGAGCAGTTCTTC.

This clone has a handful of counts. The rearrangement links TRBV4-3 to TRBJ2-3; possibly TRBD1 for D (5 bases). The CDR3 extends over 13 amino acids. The ends were cut back, 5 bases at V and 2 bases at J, with 8 bases in the middle. CDR1 and CDR2 from the germline V gene are LGHNA and YSLEER. Written as DNA, the CDR3 is TGCGCCAGCAGCTCGACAGACACAGATACGCAGTATTTT. The encoded protein is CASSSTDTDTQYF.

This rearrangement joins TRBV15 to TRBJ2-3; weak D call: TRBD1 (5 bases). V dropped 5 bases and J dropped 1 base, with 13 bases sitting between them. The CDR3 runs to 15 residues. Germline CDR1 is LNHNV and CDR2 is YYDKDF (reference sequence). For the CDR3, the DNA is TGTGCCACCAGCGTAACAATCAGGGGCACAGATACGCAGTATTTT. As protein: CATSVTIRGTDTQYF.

This clone is a singleton in its sample. This chain joins TRBV4-3 and TRBJ2-7; the D gene is possibly TRBD1 (6 bases). The germline gives CDR1 LGHNA, CDR2 YSLEER. The CDR3 is 20 residues long. The V and J ends lost 1 base and 0 bases respectively, with 25 bases between them. This CDR3 reads CASSQVGPRGWEGSSYEQYF. The DNA of the CDR3 is TGCGCCAGCAGCCAAGTTGGTCCCAGGGGATGGGAAGGGAGCTCCTACGAGCAGTACTTC.

Here the CDR3 DNA reads TGTGCCAGCAGCCTACGGGAGTTTGGAGAGCAGTACTTC. Translating it yields CASSLREFGEQYF. The genes are TRBV7-2 and TRBJ2-7, with TRBD2 as a possible D gene (6 bases). The CDR3 is 13 residues long. The V gene's germline CDR1 is SGHTA and CDR2 FQGNSA. Trimming took 5 bases from V and 7 from J, leaving 15 bases between them.

This clone was seen just once. The V call is TRBV19, the J call TRBJ1-5; D gene uncertain. The CDR3 extends over 13 amino acids. Germline V lookup: CDR1 LNHDA, CDR2 SQIVND (reference sequence). The V end lost 4 bases, the J end lost 5 bases, and 9 bases lay between the germline ends. CDR3 coding DNA: TGTGCCAGTAGTAGTAGGAGGGATCAGCCCCAGCATTTT. It yields the protein CASSSRRDQPQHF. Looking up the rest from reference TRBV19 and TRBJ1-5 gives the full variable domain: DGGITQSPKYLFRKEGQNVTLSCEQNLNHDAMYWYRQDPGQGLRLIYYSQIVNDFQKGDIAEGYSVSREKKESFPLTVTSAQKNPTAFYLCASSSRRDQPQHFGDGTRLSIL.